These 21 T cell receptor beta chains were sequenced from one sample in a study of Graves' ophthalmopathy and Graves' hyperthyroidism. Amplification of the TCR beta CDR3 regions used RNA transcripts (as template). HTBI-primed RT-PCR formed the first round, and a multiplex PCR formed the second. MiXCR, applied by TCRdb to the multiplex PCR reads, yields one record per CDR3 protein. Of 30,000 to 50,000 distinct CDR3 sequences listed, roughly 50% are singletons. The sequencing sample was made of peripheral blood. The receptors come from an adult woman with stable Graves' hyperthyroidism.

The chain joins TRBV5-1 to TRBJ1-1, with D perhaps TRBD1 (5 bases). CDR1 is SGHRS and CDR2 is YFSETQ in the germline V gene. The CDR3 contains 15 residues. V was shortened by 4 bases and J by 0 bases, with 13 bases between the two germline ends. CDR3 sequence (DNA): TGCGCCAGCAGCATAACAGGTTTAATGAACACTGAAGCTTTCTTT. Protein product: CASSITGLMNTEAFF.

The chain recombines TRBV20-1 with TRBJ2-7; 7 bases are a match to TRBD1. Germline V gene lookup returns CDR1 DFQATT and CDR2 SNEGSKA (reference sequence). After removal of 2 bases from V and 3 bases from J, the junction contained 10 bases not matched to a gene. This CDR3 contains 15 residues. CDR3 loop: CSARSSGTVNYEQYF. CDR3 DNA sequence: TGCAGTGCTAGATCTTCCGGGACAGTAAACTACGAGCAGTACTTC.

This clonotype was seen at least ten times. This chain connects TRBV30 to TRBJ2-7, with a weak D call TRBD1 (6 bases). Germline values: CDR1 GTSNPN, CDR2 SVGIG (reference sequence). The CDR3 contains 15 residues. Deletions cut 0 bases from V and 2 bases from J, with 14 bases between. The CDR3 sequence: CAWSVWGTIPYEQYF. CDR3 sequence (DNA): TGTGCCTGGAGTGTATGGGGGACAATTCCCTACGAGCAGTACTTC.

This clonotype appeared once. This sequence joins TRBV12-3 or TRBV12-4 and TRBJ2-5; D gene uncertain. The V and J ends lost 2 bases and 5 bases respectively, with 9 bases between them. This CDR3 has 13 amino acids. CDR3 sequence (DNA): TGTGCCAGCAGTTTAATGTTCGGGGAGACCCAGTACTTC. Amino acid sequence: CASSLMFGETQYF.

This clonotype was seen ten or more times. CDR3 in amino acids: CASSPGTGYFPNTEAFF. The CDR3 bases are TGTGCCAGCAGTCCCGGGACAGGGTATTTTCCGAACACTGAAGCTTTCTTT. The chain joins TRBV27 to TRBJ1-1; the match to TRBD1 covers 9 bases. Unmatched junction bases numbered 11, after V lost 5 bases and J lost 1 base. The CDR3 has 17 residues. Germline lookup yields CDR1 MNHEY and CDR2 SMNVEV (reference sequence).

To note about this clonotype: Germline and junction disagree at one end, which may indicate a read error. The chain employs TRBV7-7 and TRBJ2-5, with D hard to call. Germline V gene lookup returns CDR1 SSHAT and CDR2 FNYEAQ (reference sequence). The CDR3 is made up of 11 amino acids. CDR3 DNA sequence: TGTGCTAGCAGTCGTGGAGAGACCCAGTACTTC. Translation gives CASSRGETQYF.

V gene TRBV6-6 combines with J gene TRBJ2-3, with TRBD2 matching 9 bases. The CDR3 is 13 amino acids. Unmatched junction bases numbered 6, after V lost 8 bases and J lost 6 bases. CDR1 and CDR2 from the germline V gene are MNHNY and SVGAGI (reference sequence). As DNA, the CDR3 is TGTGCCAGCGGGTCTAGCGGGAAGGATACGCAGTATTTT. Protein product: CASGSSGKDTQYF.

This clonotype was found a few times. Sequence at one end of the junction differs from germline and may be a read error. V is TRBV15 and J is TRBJ1-1; D perhaps matches TRBD1 (5 bases). Germline CDR1 reads LNHNV; CDR2 reads YYDKDF (reference sequence). The length of the CDR3 is 15 residues. CDR3 sequence reads: CATSSGDYSNTEAFF. In DNA form, the CDR3 reads TGTGCCACCAGCAGTGGGGACTACTCGAACACTGAGGCTTTCTTT. Full variable domain (outside the CDR3, taken from reference TRBV15 and TRBJ1-1): DAMVIQNPRYQVTQFGKPVTLSCSQTLNHNVMYWYQQKSSQAPKLLFHYYDKDFNNEADTPDNFQSRRPNTSFCFLDIRSPGLGDTAMYLCATSSGDYSNTEAFFGQGTRLTVV.

In DNA form, the CDR3 reads TGCAGTGCTAGGGTATCTAAGGATCCCCAGCATTTT. Translating it yields CSARVSKDPQHF. V usage is TRBV20-1 and J usage is TRBJ1-5; D is undetermined. The CDR3 contains 12 residues. The germline V gene has CDR1 DFQATT and CDR2 SNEGSKA (reference sequence). V lost 3 bases and J lost 10, with 13 bases in between.

Turning to this clonotype: It is likely a read error, because the conserved phenylalanine at the end of the CDR3 is missing. The J gene is TRBJ1-2, the V gene TRBV24-1; TRBD1 aligns across 9 bases. Germline values: CDR1 KGHDR, CDR2 SFDVKD. This CDR3 is built from 16 residues. CDR3 bases: TGTGCCACCAGTGAGGTAGGGACAGGGCGCGTCTATGACTACACCCTC. Translation: CATSEVGTGRVYDYTL.

In this sample, this clonotype turned up many times. The chain recombines TRBV5-1 with TRBJ1-1; possibly TRBD1 for D (6 bases). V lost 0 bases and J lost 4, with 10 bases in between. The CDR3 sequence is 14 residues long. The V gene's germline CDR1 is SGHRS and CDR2 YFSETQ. CDR3 DNA: TGCGCCAGCAGCTTGGGGGGGGCAGGCACTGAAGCTTTCTTT. It encodes CASSLGGAGTEAFF.

The rearrangement links TRBV7-3 to TRBJ1-2, with TRBD1 matching over 7 bases. V dropped 4 bases and J dropped 7; count of bases not matched to a gene: 12. The CDR3 contains 15 residues. Germline V lookup: CDR1 SGHTA, CDR2 FQGTGA. CDR3 sequence (DNA): TGTGCCAGCAGCTCCGGGACAGTAGACCGCTGTGGCTACACCTTC. Translation: CASSSGTVDRCGYTF. Full variable domain (missing parts from reference TRBV7-3 and TRBJ1-2): GAGVSQTPSNKVTEKGKYVELRCDPISGHTALYWYRQSLGQGPEFLIYFQGTGAADDSGLPNDRFFAVRPEGSVSTLKIQRTERGDSAVYLCASSSGTVDRCGYTFGSGTRLTVV.

This chain links TRBV10-3 with TRBJ1-2, with TRBD1 matching over 9 bases. V lost 8 bases and J lost 3; bases outside the gene matches: 13. This CDR3 has 16 amino acids. Germline V lookup: CDR1 ENHRY, CDR2 SYGVKD. The CDR3 sequence is CAISEDTGGKDYGYTF. The DNA of the CDR3 is TGTGCCATCTCCGAGGATACAGGGGGCAAAGACTATGGCTACACCTTC.

This clonotype was picked up many times. J is TRBJ2-6 and V is TRBV18; tentative D call: TRBD1 (6 bases). The CDR3 is 16 residues long. The V end was cut by 4 bases, the J end by 0 bases, with 10 bases between. Germline V gene lookup returns CDR1 KGHSH and CDR2 LQKENI. CDR3 region: CASSLQQGSGANVLTF. The CDR3 DNA sequence: TGTGCCAGCTCACTGCAACAGGGCTCTGGGGCCAACGTCCTGACTTTC.

This clonotype was seen repeatedly, ten times or more. The V gene is TRBV19, the J gene TRBJ1-5; D is perhaps TRBD1 (5 bases). V was pared by 2 bases and J by 3 bases, with 11 bases between. This CDR3 is 15 amino acids long. Germline V gene data show CDR1 as LNHDA and CDR2 as SQIVND (reference sequence). The CDR3 reads CASSINRGTNQPQHF. CDR3 bases: TGTGCCAGTAGTATAAACCGGGGGACCAATCAGCCCCAGCATTTT.

As regards this clonotype: The junction does not match germline at one end; this may be a read error. The rearrangement links TRBV10-3 to TRBJ1-2; the D gene is possibly TRBD1 (6 bases). Germline lookup yields CDR1 ENHRY and CDR2 SYGVKD. The CDR3 is 13 residues long. The CDR3 sequence: CASSFGGNYGYTF. For the CDR3, the DNA is TGTGCCAGCAGTTTCGGGGGCAACTATGGCTACACCTTC.

This sequence joins TRBV27 and TRBJ2-3; 11 bases are shared with TRBD2. Germline V gives CDR1 MNHEY, CDR2 SMNVEV (reference sequence). Unmatched junction bases numbered 9, after V lost 5 bases and J lost 5 bases. The CDR3 runs to 16 residues. The CDR3 DNA sequence: TGTGCCAGCAGTCAAACTAGCGGGAGTTGGGTAGATACGCAGTATTTT. It codes for CASSQTSGSWVDTQYF.

Comment on this clonotype: Germline and junction disagree at one end, which may indicate a read error. This sequence joins TRBV5-1 and TRBJ2-7, with no clear D. Germline V gives CDR1 SGHRS, CDR2 YFSETQ. The CDR3 covers 14 residues. The CDR3 sequence: CASSINWANYEQYF. CDR3 bases: TGTGCCAGCAGCATCAACTGGGCTAACTACGAGCAGTACTTC.

The rearrangement joins TRBV10-3 to TRBJ2-5; 12 nucleotides align to TRBD1. This CDR3 spans 14 amino acids. The germline gives CDR1 ENHRY, CDR2 SYGVKD. Trimming cost V 6 bases and J 5 bases; bases outside gene matches: 4. The CDR3 loop reads CAIRGTGGGETQYF. In DNA form, the CDR3 reads TGTGCCATCAGGGGGACAGGGGGCGGGGAGACCCAGTACTTC.

V gene TRBV5-1 combines with J gene TRBJ2-7; D might be TRBD1 (5 bases). The CDR3 totals 15 residues. The V end lost 0 bases, the J end lost 7 bases, and 17 bases lay between the germline ends. Germline CDR1 is SGHRS and CDR2 is YFSETQ. In nucleotides, the CDR3 is TGCGCCAGCAGCTTGGGTGGGTTCAGGGTGGAAGAGCAGTACTTC. Its translation: CASSLGGFRVEEQYF.

V usage is TRBV19 and J usage is TRBJ1-5; D remains unclear. The germline gives CDR1 LNHDA, CDR2 SQIVND (reference sequence). CDR3 length equals 12 residues. Trimming removed 5 bases from V and 9 bases from J, with 11 bases in between. Written as DNA, the CDR3 is TGTGCCAGTAGTCCACTCGATGCGCCCCAGCATTTT. This encodes CASSPLDAPQHF.